The sequence of this TCR beta chain was determined in a study of metastatic and nonmetastatic thyroid tumors. Study-wide results and limits: Benign nodules reportedly had significantly lower TCR beta diversity than malignant thyroid tumors in blood and tumor.

CDR1 and CDR2 (germline): KGHSH, LQKENI. Trimming removed 4 bases from V and 7 bases from J; junction bases left unmatched: 5. There are 13 residues in the CDR3. Thyroid surgery took place with no prior treatment in any patient. This clone has at least ten counts. Antigen specificity is unknown. In the original workflow: For papillary thyroid cancer, a distant-metastasis classifier was constructed from CDR3 differences observed across clinicopathological groups. Via MiXCR, TCRdb re-called the PCR reads. The V and J calls and clone size come from TCRdb's table, not from the authors' own analysis. The sample shows tens of thousands of clones, around 17% of them seen only once.

The receptor was isolated from a female donor with papillary thyroid cancer or a benign thyroid nodule (not recorded which). Some clones in this sample may be carry-over from other donors' samples. The sequencing input was tumor tissue. The chain joins TRBV18 to TRBJ2-5, with 8 bases aligning to TRBD2. The CDR3 DNA sequence: TGTGCCAGCTCACTAGGGCGGGAGGCGACCCAGTACTTC. This codes for CASSLGREATQYF.